This T cell receptor (beta chain) emerged from a study of Ad26.COV2.S vaccination and SARS-CoV-2 variants. Study-level findings and limits: Vaccine recipients had higher spike-specific TCR breadth than placebo recipients.

About this clone itself: Its target is not known.

TCRdb's table, derived via immunoSEQ multiplex PCR, lists solely in-frame clones and lacks some. The data contain about 410,000 clones, 92% of them seen just once; the ten biggest clones take up more than 1.5%. Per germline, CDR1 LNHDA and CDR2 SQIVND (reference sequence). V lost 6 bases, J lost 2 bases, and 14 bases lay in between. The CDR3 spans 14 residues. Stated treatment: approximately 18 received Ad26.COV2.S at low or high dose, single or two shots; roughly five received placebo; per-sample allocation not given. Sample collection was performed on day 63 after the first vaccine or placebo injection.

The sequencing used peripheral blood, collected in a trial of Ad26.COV2.S vaccine versus placebo. This receptor was identified in a person between 18 and 65 years old who received the Ad26.COV2.S COVID-19 vaccine or a placebo. V gene TRBV19 combines with J gene TRBJ2-7, with D perhaps matching TRBD1 (5 bases). In nucleotides, the CDR3 is TGTGCCAGTAGCTACATAGGGGAACCCTACGAGCAGTACTTC. It yields the protein CASSYIGEPYEQYF.